The clone carrying this T cell receptor (beta chain) was seen more than once but under ten times. The record originates from a study of blood T cells in healthy people across ages. Next came a second PCR, run for about 7 to 12 cycles, which used a sample-barcoded 5' primer along with a J-beta primer mix. Each CDR3 protein is one row after TCRdb ran MiXCR on the 5' RACE reads. The sample lists about 1.1 million distinct CDR3 sequences, around two fifths occurring once. Germline V CDR1 and CDR2: SQVTM, ANQGSEA. The V and J ends lost 4 bases and 4 bases respectively, with 10 bases between them. The CDR3 runs 13 residues.

Sequencing input: blood. V is TRBV29-1 and J is TRBJ1-4; D not resolved. The TCR comes from a young man in good health. The DNA of the CDR3 is TGCAGCGTTGGTTCCGGGGTTAATGAAAAACTGTTTTTT. It translates to CSVGSGVNEKLFF.